Below are 29 T cell receptor beta chains sequenced from a single sample in a study of blood T cells in healthy people across ages. Next came a second PCR, run for about 7 to 12 cycles, which used a sample-barcoded 5' primer along with a J-beta primer mix. MiXCR, run by TCRdb on the 5' RACE reads, gives a single entry per CDR3 protein. The repertoire consists of around 1.5 million distinct CDR3 sequences, with approximately 38% occurring once and the leading ten covering 7.9%. Sequencing was done on a sample of blood. These receptor sequences come from a woman aged 18-30 years in good health.

The chain has TRBV11-1 and TRBJ2-2, with 8 bases fitting TRBD1. This CDR3 has 13 amino acids. V was pared by 5 bases and J by 6 bases, with 2 bases of the junction left unmatched. Germline V CDR1 and CDR2: SGHAT, FQDESV (reference sequence). CDR3 in amino acids: CASSPTGAGELFF. CDR3 coding DNA: TGTGCCAGCAGCCCGACAGGGGCCGGGGAGCTGTTTTTT.

This clonotype was seen a handful of times. This rearrangement joins TRBV14 to TRBJ2-3; perhaps TRBD2 as D (5 bases). CDR3 size: 15 residues. With 4 bases removed from V and 3 bases from J, the gap between germline ends came to 14 bases. Germline CDR1 reads SGHDN; CDR2 reads FVKESK. The CDR3 DNA sequence: TGTGCCAGCAGCCTCCTCCCCGGGGAAACAGATACGCAGTATTTT. The encoded protein is CASSLLPGETDTQYF.

The V call is TRBV12-3 or TRBV12-4, the J call TRBJ2-1; tentatively, D is TRBD1 or TRBD2 (5 bases each). The CDR3 has 14 amino acids. V was shortened by 11 bases and J by 5 bases, with 19 bases between the two germline ends. CDR3 coding DNA: TGTGCCGGTTCGGGGCGGGTAAAGAACAATGAGCAGTTCTTC. It codes for CAGSGRVKNNEQFF.

This clonotype was counted only a few times. The chain carries TRBV10-1 and TRBJ2-1, with D possibly matching TRBD1 (6 bases). The CDR3 extends over 15 amino acids. Looked up from germline, CDR1 is WNHNN and CDR2 is SYGVQD (reference sequence). V lost 8 bases and J lost 0, with 14 bases in between. CDR3 amino acids: CASARQGSSYNEQFF. The CDR3 DNA sequence: TGCGCCAGCGCCAGGCAGGGGTCCTCCTACAATGAGCAGTTCTTC.

This clonotype was detected ten times or more. The chain combines TRBV10-3 with TRBJ1-1, with a tentative D call TRBD1 (6 bases). There are 15 residues in the CDR3. V lost 4 bases to trimming and J lost 3 bases, with 15 bases between them. Germline CDR1 reads ENHRY; CDR2 reads SYGVKD. In DNA form, the CDR3 reads TGTGCCATCAGTGGGGAGGGACATGGGGACACTGAAGCTTTCTTT. It translates to CAISGEGHGDTEAFF.

The chain combines TRBV20-1 with TRBJ2-5; the D gene could be TRBD1 or TRBD2 (6 bases each). CDR3 length: 15 residues. In germline, CDR1 is DFQATT, CDR2 SNEGSKA (reference sequence). The V end was cut by 6 bases, the J end by 1 base, with 18 bases between. In DNA, the CDR3 is TGCAGTGCCCGGTCCCTCGGGGGCCGCCAAGAGACCCAGTACTTC. Encoded protein: CSARSLGGRQETQYF.

This chain joins TRBV5-8 and TRBJ2-4; maybe TRBD1 (6 bases). The J call may be wrong; the DNA end is better matched by TRBJ2-7. The CDR3 totals 15 residues. Germline values: CDR1 SGHTS, CDR2 YDEGEE. CDR3 residues: CASSETGDQFYEQYF. CDR3 bases: TGTGCCAGCAGCGAGACAGGAGACCAATTCTACGAGCAGTACTTC.

The chain uses TRBV5-1 and TRBJ2-7; tentatively, D is TRBD1 (6 bases). The germline gives CDR1 SGHRS, CDR2 YFSETQ. Trimming took 6 bases from V and 1 from J, leaving 8 bases between them. The CDR3 is made up of 12 amino acids. CDR3 residues: CASTDRSYEQYF. CDR3 DNA: TGCGCCAGCACTGACAGGTCCTACGAGCAGTACTTC.

This clonotype was seen repeatedly, ten times or more. The rearrangement joins TRBV15 to TRBJ2-1, with D perhaps assigned TRBD1 or TRBD2 (5 bases each). The CDR3 length is 15 residues. Germline assignment: CDR1 LNHNV and CDR2 YYDKDF (reference sequence). V shed 0 bases and J shed 8 bases, with 14 bases lying between them. Here the CDR3 reads CATSRDLSGRDEQFF. CDR3 sequence (DNA): TGTGCCACCAGCAGAGATTTATCAGGGAGAGATGAGCAGTTCTTC.

The table lists this clonotype with a few counts. This chain uses TRBV5-6 with TRBJ2-3; 14 bases are shared with TRBD2. CDR1 is SGHDT, CDR2 YYEEEE, per germline. This CDR3 has 16 residues. Losses at the gene ends were 2 bases for V and 5 bases for J; bases not matched to a gene: 4. The CDR3 DNA sequence: TGTGCCAGCAGCTTCCGGACTAGCGGGAGGAGAGATACGCAGTATTTT. Protein product: CASSFRTSGRRDTQYF.

The rearrangement uses TRBV20-1 and TRBJ1-3; no firm D call. The germline CDR1 and CDR2 sequences are DFQATT and SNEGSKA (reference sequence). The CDR3 loop spans 14 amino acids. V dropped 5 bases and J dropped 2 bases, with 13 bases sitting between them. This CDR3 reads CSAGNQLPGNTIYF. Here the CDR3 DNA reads TGCAGTGCTGGAAACCAGTTACCTGGAAACACCATATATTTT.

With respect to this clonotype: Relative to the germline gene, one junction end is altered; a read error may explain this. The chain recombines TRBV11-2 with TRBJ2-7; D possibly uses TRBD1 or TRBD2 (5 bases each). The CDR3 length is 15 residues. The germline CDR1 and CDR2 sequences are SGHAT and FQNNGV. This CDR3 reads CASSVRTGLSCEQYF. For the CDR3, the DNA is TGTGCCAGCAGCGTACGTACAGGACTCTCCTGCGAGCAGTACTTC. The variable domain in full, with the rest retrieved from reference TRBV11-2 and TRBJ2-7, is EAGVAQSPRYKIIEKRQSVAFWCNPISGHATLYWYQQILGQGPKLLIQFQNNGVVDDSQLPKDRFSAERLKGVDSTLKIQPAKLEDSAVYLCASSVRTGLSCEQYFGPGTRLTVT.

The chain links TRBV21-1 to TRBJ1-5. TRBV21-1 is described as a pseudogene. CDR3 length: 11 residues. The CDR3 nucleotides read TGTGCCCGCACCAAGCTCGGGCCCCAGCATTTT. Amino acids: CARTKLGPQHF.

At least ten counts were recorded for this clonotype. This sequence joins TRBV5-1 and TRBJ1-2, with D tentatively TRBD1 (5 bases). Germline-derived CDR1 and CDR2 are SGHRS and YFSETQ. Trimming stripped 2 bases from V and 5 bases from J, with 10 bases between. This CDR3 is built from 13 residues. In DNA form, the CDR3 reads TGCGCCAGCAGCTTTCGAGGGGAATATGGCTACACCTTC. This gives the protein CASSFRGEYGYTF.

This rearrangement joins TRBV6-1 to TRBJ2-7; possibly TRBD1 for D (5 bases). The CDR3 contains 13 residues. Trimming stripped 2 bases from V and 6 bases from J, with 11 bases between. CDR1 and CDR2 from the germline V gene are MNHNS and SASEGT. The DNA of the CDR3 is TGTGCCAGCAGTGAAAGAGTAAGGGGCGAGCAGTACTTC. Protein product: CASSERVRGEQYF.

The J gene is TRBJ1-4, the V gene TRBV4-1; D not certain. Germline V lookup: CDR1 MGHRA, CDR2 YSYEKL. The V gene lost 4 bases and the J gene lost 2 bases, with 14 bases spanning the gap. CDR3 length: 16 amino acids. The CDR3 DNA sequence: TGCGCCAGCAGCCGCCAAGAGGTAGTTACTAATGAAAAACTGTTTTTT. This sequence encodes CASSRQEVVTNEKLFF.

V and J are TRBV18 and TRBJ2-1; D ambiguous. The CDR3 is 13 amino acids. V was pared by 3 bases and J by 10 bases, with 13 bases between. Germline-derived CDR1 and CDR2 are KGHSH and LQKENI. CDR3 residues: CASSPDNSREQFF. The DNA for the CDR3 is TGTGCCAGCTCACCCGACAATAGTAGGGAGCAGTTCTTC.

This clonotype was seen once. The chain employs TRBV20-1 and TRBJ2-5; D is ambiguous. V lost 4 bases and J lost 4, with 13 bases in between. Germline V gene sequence: CDR1 DFQATT, CDR2 SNEGSKA (reference sequence). The CDR3 spans 13 residues. Here the CDR3 DNA reads TGCAGTGCTACAGGTCTGGCCGTAGAGACCCAGTACTTC. Amino acid sequence: CSATGLAVETQYF.

In this sample, this clonotype turned up many times. This chain uses TRBV29-1 with TRBJ2-1; 12 nucleotides line up with TRBD2. V lost 7 bases and J lost 4; bases outside the gene matches: 2. CDR1 is SQVTM and CDR2 is ANQGSEA in the germline V gene. The CDR3 is 13 residues long. CDR3 amino acids: CSGGLAGYNEQFF. The CDR3 DNA reads TGCAGCGGGGGACTAGCGGGTTACAATGAGCAGTTCTTC.

The V call is TRBV4-1, the J call TRBJ1-1; tentatively, D is TRBD1 (5 bases). Germline V gene sequence: CDR1 MGHRA, CDR2 YSYEKL. This CDR3 contains 16 residues. V was trimmed by 2 bases and J by 5 bases, leaving 18 bases between them. In DNA, the CDR3 is TGCGCCAGCAGCCAACCTTTCGGGAGGGGCTTAACTGAAGCTTTCTTT. This gives the protein CASSQPFGRGLTEAFF.

The chain employs TRBV18 and TRBJ2-5, with D uncertain. Germline V gives CDR1 KGHSH, CDR2 LQKENI. The CDR3 consists of 12 residues. Between the trimmed V and J ends, which lost 2 bases and 5 bases, there was a span of 6 bases. CDR3 loop: CASSPNIETQYF. For the CDR3, the DNA is TGTGCCAGCTCACCAAATATTGAGACCCAGTACTTC.

This chain joins TRBV6-1 and TRBJ2-3; D could derive from TRBD1 or TRBD2 (5 bases each). There are 11 residues in the CDR3. V gave up 6 bases and J gave up 11 bases, with 12 bases separating them. Per germline, CDR1 MNHNS and CDR2 SASEGT. The CDR3 DNA reads TGTGCCAGCAGGATCTCTGGGGGGCAGTATTTT. It codes for CASRISGGQYF.

A single count supports this clonotype. The CDR3 region is CASSLTNDGREPPGNEQFF. The DNA of the CDR3 is TGTGCCAGCAGCTTAACGAACGATGGGCGGGAACCCCCGGGGAATGAGCAGTTCTTC. The chain carries TRBV7-6 and TRBJ2-1, with TRBD2 as a possible D gene (6 bases). The CDR3 totals 19 residues. In germline, CDR1 is SGHVS, CDR2 FNYEAQ. V lost 2 bases to trimming and J lost 7 bases, with 27 bases between them.

The CDR3, as DNA: TGCAGTGCCACTCCGCTGGGCCAGGGAGTCGATTCACCCCTCCACTTT. This encodes CSATPLGQGVDSPLHF. The chain is built from TRBV20-1 and TRBJ1-6; a weak D match, TRBD1 (5 bases). The germline CDR1 and CDR2 sequences are DFQATT and SNEGSKA (reference sequence). Trimming removed 6 bases at V and 8 bases at J, with 23 bases between. The CDR3 is 16 amino acids.

CDR3 residues: CSVEDSTANGYTF. The CDR3 DNA sequence: TGCAGCGTTGAAGATAGTACCGCCAATGGCTACACCTTC. This chain links TRBV29-1 with TRBJ1-2; D ambiguous. The V end lost 0 bases, the J end lost 6 bases, and 11 bases lay between the germline ends. Germline V gene lookup returns CDR1 SQVTM and CDR2 ANQGSEA. CDR3 length equals 13 residues.

V is TRBV20-1 and J is TRBJ1-1; D might be TRBD1 (5 bases). The CDR3 spans 15 residues. V shed 3 bases and J shed 1 base, with 15 bases lying between them. Germline V gene sequence: CDR1 DFQATT, CDR2 SNEGSKA (reference sequence). The DNA of the CDR3 is TGCAGTGCTAGTTACGACCAGGGAACGAACACTGAAGCTTTCTTT. Amino acid sequence: CSASYDQGTNTEAFF.

The rearrangement joins TRBV20-1 to TRBJ1-2; D not resolved. V was trimmed by 6 bases and J by 7 bases, leaving 18 bases between them. The germline V gene encodes CDR1 DFQATT and CDR2 SNEGSKA (reference sequence). This CDR3 comprises 13 residues. The DNA of the CDR3 is TGCAGTGCCCACGAGGCCAGGTTCGGTGGCTACACCTTC. It yields the protein CSAHEARFGGYTF.

This chain uses TRBV7-9 with TRBJ2-4, with D hard to call. The end of the DNA fits TRBJ2-7 better, so the J call may be wrong. This CDR3 has 15 amino acids. In germline, CDR1 is SEHNR, CDR2 FQNEAQ (reference sequence). The CDR3 bases are TGTGCCAGCAGCTTCGGCAACGCTCCTCCCTACGAGCAGTACTTC. This translates into CASSFGNAPPYEQYF.

The chain couples TRBV5-5 to TRBJ1-2; 9 positions agree with TRBD1. CDR3 length equals 16 residues. The V gene's germline CDR1 is SGHKS and CDR2 YYEKEE (reference sequence). Trimming cost V 4 bases and J 2 bases; bases outside gene matches: 9. Here the CDR3 DNA reads TGTGCCAGCAGCCACGGACAGGGGACTGGGAACTATGGCTACACCTTC. Its protein is CASSHGQGTGNYGYTF.